Each of the 17 T cell receptor beta chains below was sequenced from the same sample in a study of Ad26.COV2.S vaccination and SARS-CoV-2 variants (dated by TCRdb to the early 2020s). Libraries were prepared through the immunoSEQ multiplex PCR assay. Here the immuneACCESS table is served through TCRdb, limited to in-frame sequences with V and J called. Missing clones are a known gap in these copies; in checked studies unresolved V genes cover under half, and the rest lacks a known reason. This sample comprises around 370,000 clones, around 92% of them detected only once. The ten top clones hold 3.9% of the sample. Taken with the paper, the label for time point translates to: individuals recovered from natural SARS-CoV-2 infection. Source: peripheral blood, taken after recovery from COVID-19. These receptors all come from a human donor who had recovered from COVID-19.

The chain joins TRBV19 to TRBJ1-2, with TRBD1 matching 8 bases. The CDR3 loop spans 15 amino acids. Per the germline V gene, CDR1 is LNHDA and CDR2 is SQIVND (reference sequence). Trimming cost V 4 bases and J 2 bases; bases outside gene matches: 6. This CDR3 is CASSTPTGANYGYTF. The CDR3 bases are TGTGCCAGTAGTACTCCGACAGGGGCGAACTATGGCTACACCTTC.

V and J are TRBV12-5 and TRBJ1-1, with a possible D match to TRBD1 (5 bases). The CDR3 extends over 11 amino acids. Germline V gene data show CDR1 as LGHNT and CDR2 as FRNRAP. With 5 bases removed from V and 10 bases from J, the gap between germline ends came to 11 bases. CDR3 sequence: CASGLDQGAFF. CDR3 in DNA: TGTGCTAGTGGTCTTGACCAGGGAGCTTTCTTT. The full variable domain, completed using reference TRBV12-5 and TRBJ1-1, is DARVTQTPRHKVTEMGQEVTMRCQPILGHNTVFWYRQTMMQGLELLAYFRNRAPLDDSGMPKDRFSAEMPDATLATLKIQPSEPRDSAVYFCASGLDQGAFFGQGTRLTVV.

This clone was detected only once. The gene calls are TRBV11-2 and TRBJ2-1, with 9 bases matching TRBD2. Losses at the gene ends were 2 bases for V and 8 bases for J; bases not matched to a gene: 10. Germline V lookup: CDR1 SGHAT, CDR2 FQNNGV. The CDR3 is made up of 16 amino acids. The DNA for the CDR3 is TGTGCCAGCAGCTTAATAAGCGGGGGGCCTCAGGATGAGCAGTTCTTC. It encodes CASSLISGGPQDEQFF.

The V and J genes are TRBV2 and TRBJ1-2; D remains unclear. CDR3 length equals 16 residues. Germline V gene sequence: CDR1 SNHLY, CDR2 FYNNEI. The V and J ends lost 2 bases and 6 bases respectively, with 19 bases between them. CDR3: CASSERETPGINGYTF. In DNA form, the CDR3 reads TGTGCCAGCAGTGAACGGGAGACGCCCGGTATCAATGGCTACACCTTC.

The genes are TRBV15 and TRBJ1-4; the match to TRBD1 covers 11 bases. This CDR3 is built from 18 residues. Germline V lookup: CDR1 LNHNV, CDR2 YYDKDF (reference sequence). J gave up 4 bases and V 3 bases, and 10 bases lay outside the gene matches. DNA of the CDR3: TGTGCCACCAGCAGCGGACAGGGGGCTTCTCGGCTTAATGAAAAACTGTTTTTT. This gives the protein CATSSGQGASRLNEKLFF.

This clone was recorded once. V usage is TRBV6-2 or TRBV6-3 and J usage is TRBJ1-1, with D unclear. The CDR3 is 13 amino acids. CDR1 and CDR2 (germline): MNHEY, SVGEGT. Between the trimmed V and J ends, which lost 5 bases and 2 bases, there was a span of 9 bases. The CDR3 protein is CASSVAYNTEAFF. CDR3 coding DNA: TGTGCCAGCAGTGTCGCGTACAACACTGAAGCTTTCTTT.

V and J are TRBV27 and TRBJ2-7; no clear D. With 0 bases removed from V and 4 bases from J, the gap between germline ends came to 16 bases. Germline V gives CDR1 MNHEY, CDR2 SMNVEV (reference sequence). The CDR3 totals 16 residues. The DNA of the CDR3 is TGTGCCAGCAGTTTATCAGGAGAAGGGCCCCAATACGAGCAGTACTTC. Translated: CASSLSGEGPQYEQYF.

V and J are TRBV2 and TRBJ1-5; 7 bases agree with TRBD1. V was clipped by 4 bases and J by 7 bases; unmatched bases: 7. This CDR3 has 14 residues. Germline V gene data show CDR1 as SNHLY and CDR2 as FYNNEI. CDR3 loop: CASSGQGVLQPQHF. DNA of the CDR3: TGTGCCAGCAGTGGGCAGGGGGTATTGCAGCCCCAGCATTTT.

This clone was seen a single time. The chain carries TRBV13 and TRBJ1-2; no firm D call. V lost 2 bases to trimming and J lost 0 bases, with 1 base between them. Germline CDR1 is PRHDT and CDR2 is FYEKMQ (reference sequence). The CDR3 spans 12 residues. The CDR3 coding sequence is TGTGCCAGCAGCTTATCTAACTATGGCTACACCTTC. As protein: CASSLSNYGYTF.

The chain employs TRBV2 and TRBJ1-2; D ambiguous. Trimming pared 7 bases from V and 6 bases from J, leaving 12 bases between. The CDR3 consists of 12 residues. Germline V lookup: CDR1 SNHLY, CDR2 FYNNEI. CDR3 sequence (DNA): TGTGCCAGCAAAGCAGACTTCGATGGCTACACCTTC. This translates into CASKADFDGYTF.

The rearrangement links TRBV7-2 to TRBJ1-4; no definite D call. V was shortened by 5 bases and J by 0 bases, with 13 bases between the two germline ends. The CDR3 covers 16 residues. Germline V lookup: CDR1 SGHTA, CDR2 FQGNSA. Here the CDR3 reads CASSTTPGATNEKLFF. The CDR3 DNA is TGTGCCAGCAGCACCACCCCGGGCGCAACTAATGAAAAACTGTTTTTT.

The sample holds a few counts of this clone. The chain has TRBV5-6 and TRBJ2-1; D is ambiguous. This CDR3 spans 13 amino acids. Per the germline V gene, CDR1 is SGHDT and CDR2 is YYEEEE. The V gene lost 1 base and the J gene lost 2 bases, with 4 bases spanning the gap. CDR3: CASSLSTYNEQFF. For the CDR3, the DNA is TGTGCCAGCAGCTTGAGCACCTACAATGAGCAGTTCTTC.

V gene TRBV24-1 combines with J gene TRBJ2-3, with D possibly being TRBD2 (6 bases). The germline V gene has CDR1 KGHDR and CDR2 SFDVKD. Trimming took 0 bases from V and 2 from J, leaving 23 bases between them. This CDR3 is 20 amino acids long. CDR3 in DNA: TGTGCCACCAGTGATTTGGAGGATTTCGGGGGTAAACCTTACACAGATACGCAGTATTTT. Its translation is CATSDLEDFGGKPYTDTQYF.

The rearrangement joins TRBV5-4 to TRBJ2-3; D uncertain. CDR1 is SGHNT, CDR2 YYREEE, per germline (reference sequence). V was trimmed by 0 bases and J by 0 bases, leaving 11 bases between them. This CDR3 has 16 residues. The CDR3 DNA reads TGTGCCAGCAGCTTGGGAGCCTTAACTAGCACAGATACGCAGTATTTT. It yields the protein CASSLGALTSTDTQYF. Supplemented by reference TRBV5-4 and TRBJ2-3, the full variable domain reads ETGVTQSPTHLIKTRGQQVTLRCSSQSGHNTVSWYQQALGQGPQFIFQYYREEENGRGNFPPRFSGLQFPNYSSELNVNALELDDSALYLCASSLGALTSTDTQYFGPGTRLTVL.

This clone has only one observation. The rearrangement uses TRBV10-3 and TRBJ1-2, with a possible D match to TRBD1 (6 bases). CDR3 length: 15 residues. V was pared by 0 bases and J by 4 bases, with 12 bases between. The V gene's germline CDR1 is ENHRY and CDR2 SYGVKD. The CDR3 sequence is CAISESGQLSYGYTF. The CDR3 DNA is TGTGCCATCAGTGAGTCCGGACAGCTATCCTATGGCTACACCTTC.

The chain couples TRBV6-5 to TRBJ1-5; 7 bases line up with TRBD1. Germline lookup yields CDR1 MNHEY and CDR2 SVGAGI. With V trimmed by 7 bases and J by 0 bases, 6 bases remained unmatched. This CDR3 contains 15 residues. CDR3 nucleotide sequence: TGTGCCAGCATCGGGACAGATGATAGCAATCAGCCCCAGCATTTT. Translating it yields CASIGTDDSNQPQHF.

This clone is a singleton in its sample. The genes are TRBV7-9 and TRBJ2-7; a weak D match, TRBD2 (5 bases). CDR1 and CDR2 from the germline V gene are SEHNR and FQNEAQ (reference sequence). Trimming removed 5 bases at V and 6 bases at J, with 11 bases between. The CDR3 length is 12 residues. The CDR3 sequence: CASSLGLSEQYF. For the CDR3, the DNA is TGTGCCAGCAGCCTAGGACTCTCCGAGCAGTACTTC. The full variable domain, rest sourced from reference TRBV7-9 and TRBJ2-7, is DTGVSQNPRHKITKRGQNVTFRCDPISEHNRLYWYRQTLGQGPEFLTYFQNEAQLEKSRLLSDRFSAERPKGSFSTLEIQRTEQGDSAMYLCASSLGLSEQYFGPGTRLTVT.